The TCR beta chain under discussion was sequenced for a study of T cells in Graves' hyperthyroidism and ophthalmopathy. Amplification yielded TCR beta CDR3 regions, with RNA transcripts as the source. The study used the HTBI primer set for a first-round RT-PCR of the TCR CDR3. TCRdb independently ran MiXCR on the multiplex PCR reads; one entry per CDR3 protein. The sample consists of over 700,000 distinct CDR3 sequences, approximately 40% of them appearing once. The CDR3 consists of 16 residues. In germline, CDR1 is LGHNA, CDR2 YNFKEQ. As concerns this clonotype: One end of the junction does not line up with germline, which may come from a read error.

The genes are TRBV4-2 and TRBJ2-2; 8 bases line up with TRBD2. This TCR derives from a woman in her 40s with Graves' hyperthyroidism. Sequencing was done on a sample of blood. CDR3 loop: CASSPPGLEGTGQLFF. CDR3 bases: TGTGCCAGCAGCCCTCCGGGACTAGAGGGAACCGGGCAGCTGTTTTTT.